The entry below gives a single TCR beta chain sequence along with its context. Its target is not known. These data come from a study of T cell responses to AZD1222 COVID-19 vaccine. V gave up 0 bases and J gave up 0 bases, with 14 bases separating them. Germline V lookup: CDR1 MDHEN, CDR2 SYDVKM. The CDR3 contains 17 residues. Only in-frame clones appear in the TCRdb table, and some are missing; sequencing was by immunoSEQ multiplex PCR. The repertoire includes 100,000 to 150,000 clones, 70% to 90% of them detected once, and over 5.5% sits in the top ten. Study outcomes and limitations: Baseline serostatus was positive in only a handful of AZD1222 recipients. Regions 160-218 and 743-854 held dominance among vaccine-associated CD4 TCRs, which spanned spike.

The chain is built from TRBV28 and TRBJ1-2, with TRBD1 as a possible D gene (6 bases). The sample was peripheral blood, taken on day 0 of AZD1222 vaccination. This receptor was identified in an adult in good health. CDR3 in DNA: TGTGCCAGCAGTTTATGGGTATCCGGGACATCTAACTATGGCTACACCTTC. It encodes CASSLWVSGTSNYGYTF.